This T cell receptor beta chain is from a study of identical twins. This clonotype was seen more than once but under ten times. What it binds is not known. Findings and limits, study-wide: The degree of excess twin sharing was weaker in beta out-of-frame sequences.

TCRdb used MiXCR to reprocess the 5' RACE reads, holding one entry per CDR3 protein. The profile shows 1.5 million or so distinct CDR3 sequences, less than 40% of them singletons. The receptor was derived from a newborn girl in good health. Sequenced material: cord blood.

The chain's CDR3 is CAISNKFVRGLLNEQFF. CDR3 sequence (DNA): TGTGCCATCAGCAACAAGTTCGTACGGGGACTACTCAATGAGCAGTTCTTC. The rearrangement joins TRBV10-3 to TRBJ2-1; the match to TRBD2 covers 7 bases. CDR1 and CDR2 from the germline V gene are ENHRY and SYGVKD. V lost 6 bases and J lost 6; bases outside the gene matches: 17. The CDR3 is made up of 17 amino acids.